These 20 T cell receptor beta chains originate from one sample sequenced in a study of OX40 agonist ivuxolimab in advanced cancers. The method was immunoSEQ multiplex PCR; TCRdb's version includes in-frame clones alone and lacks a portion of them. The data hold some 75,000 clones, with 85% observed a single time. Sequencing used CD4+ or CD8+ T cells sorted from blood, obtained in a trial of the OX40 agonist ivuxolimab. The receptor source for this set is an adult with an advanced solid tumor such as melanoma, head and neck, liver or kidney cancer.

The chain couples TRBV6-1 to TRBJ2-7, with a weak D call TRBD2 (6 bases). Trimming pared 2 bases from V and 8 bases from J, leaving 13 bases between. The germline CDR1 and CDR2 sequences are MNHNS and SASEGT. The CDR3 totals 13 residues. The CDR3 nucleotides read TGTGCCAGCAGTGAACCTGGGACTTTCAAGCAGTACTTC. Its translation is CASSEPGTFKQYF.

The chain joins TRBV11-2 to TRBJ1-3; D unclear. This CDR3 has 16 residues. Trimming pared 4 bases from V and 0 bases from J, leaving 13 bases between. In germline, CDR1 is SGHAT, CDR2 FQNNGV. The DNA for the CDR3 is TGTGCCAGCAGCTCGAGGACCGAGCCCTCTGGAAACACCATATATTTT. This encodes CASSSRTEPSGNTIYF.

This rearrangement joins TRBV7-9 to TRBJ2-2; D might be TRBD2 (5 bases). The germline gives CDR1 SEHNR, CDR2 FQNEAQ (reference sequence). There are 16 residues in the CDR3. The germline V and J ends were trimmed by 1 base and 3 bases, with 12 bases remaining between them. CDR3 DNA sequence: TGTGCCAGCAGCTTAGTCTGGGGAGTCCACACCGGGGAGCTGTTTTTT. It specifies CASSLVWGVHTGELFF.

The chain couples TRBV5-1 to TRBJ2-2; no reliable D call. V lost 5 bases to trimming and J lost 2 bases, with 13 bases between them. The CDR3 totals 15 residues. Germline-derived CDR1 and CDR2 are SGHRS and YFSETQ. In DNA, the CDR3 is TGCGCCAGCAGTGTTCGAAAGACAAACACCGGGGAGCTGTTTTTT. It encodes CASSVRKTNTGELFF.

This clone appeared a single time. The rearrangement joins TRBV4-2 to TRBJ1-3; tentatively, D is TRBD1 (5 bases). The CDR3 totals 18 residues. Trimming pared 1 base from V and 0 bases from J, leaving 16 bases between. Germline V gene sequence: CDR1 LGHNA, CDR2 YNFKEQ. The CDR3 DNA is TGTGCCAGCAGCCAAGCCGAGGGGTCCTGGGACTCTGGAAACACCATATATTTT. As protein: CASSQAEGSWDSGNTIYF.

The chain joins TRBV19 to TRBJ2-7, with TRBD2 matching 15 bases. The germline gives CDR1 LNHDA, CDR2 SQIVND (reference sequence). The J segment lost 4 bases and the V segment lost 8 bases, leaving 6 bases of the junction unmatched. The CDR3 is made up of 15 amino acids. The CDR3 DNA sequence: TGTGCCAGTCAGACCGGGACTAGCGGGAGGTACGAGCAGTACTTC. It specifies CASQTGTSGRYEQYF.

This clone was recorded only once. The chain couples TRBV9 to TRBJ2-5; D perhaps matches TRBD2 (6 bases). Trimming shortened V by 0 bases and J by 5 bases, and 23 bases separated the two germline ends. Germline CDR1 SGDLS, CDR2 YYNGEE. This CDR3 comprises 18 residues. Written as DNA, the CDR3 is TGTGCCAGCAGCGTAGACTTAGGTAGAGGGAAGGGGAGGGAGACCCAGTACTTC. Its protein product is CASSVDLGRGKGRETQYF.

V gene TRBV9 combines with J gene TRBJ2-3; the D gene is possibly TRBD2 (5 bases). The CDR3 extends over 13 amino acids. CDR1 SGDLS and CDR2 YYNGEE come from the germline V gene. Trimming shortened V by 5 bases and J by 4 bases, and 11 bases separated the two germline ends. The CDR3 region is CASSSAAADTQYF. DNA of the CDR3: TGTGCCAGCAGTAGCGCCGCCGCAGATACGCAGTATTTT.

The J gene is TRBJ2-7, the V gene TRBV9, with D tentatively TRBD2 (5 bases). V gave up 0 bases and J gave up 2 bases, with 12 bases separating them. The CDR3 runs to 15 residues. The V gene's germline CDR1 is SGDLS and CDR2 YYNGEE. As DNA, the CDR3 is TGTGCCAGCAGCGTAGGGCCTAGCAGCCCCTACGAGCAGTACTTC. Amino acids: CASSVGPSSPYEQYF.

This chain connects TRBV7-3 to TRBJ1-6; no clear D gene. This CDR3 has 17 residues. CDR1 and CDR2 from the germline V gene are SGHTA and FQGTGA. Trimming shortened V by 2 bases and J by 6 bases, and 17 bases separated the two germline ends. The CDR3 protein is CASSLQSRDASNSPLHF. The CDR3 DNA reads TGTGCCAGCAGCTTACAAAGCCGAGACGCTAGTAATTCACCCCTCCACTTT.

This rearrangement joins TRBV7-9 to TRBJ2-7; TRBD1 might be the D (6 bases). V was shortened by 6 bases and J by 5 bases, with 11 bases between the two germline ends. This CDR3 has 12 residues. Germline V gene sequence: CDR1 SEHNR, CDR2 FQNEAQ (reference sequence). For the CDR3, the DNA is TGTGCCAGCAGTCGGACAGAGCACGAGCAGTACTTC. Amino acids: CASSRTEHEQYF.

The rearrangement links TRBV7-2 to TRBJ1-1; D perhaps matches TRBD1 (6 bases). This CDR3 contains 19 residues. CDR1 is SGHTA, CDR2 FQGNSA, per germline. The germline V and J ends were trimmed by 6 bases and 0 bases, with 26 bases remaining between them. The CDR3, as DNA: TGTGCCAGCAGTACCCCCGGAGGGGGGCAAATCAATCTGAACACTGAAGCTTTCTTT. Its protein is CASSTPGGGQINLNTEAFF.

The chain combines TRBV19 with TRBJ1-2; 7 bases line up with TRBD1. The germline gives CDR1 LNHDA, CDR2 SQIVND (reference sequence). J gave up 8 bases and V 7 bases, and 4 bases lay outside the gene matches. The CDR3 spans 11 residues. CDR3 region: CASTGGTGYTF. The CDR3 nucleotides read TGTGCCAGTACAGGGGGAACAGGCTACACCTTC. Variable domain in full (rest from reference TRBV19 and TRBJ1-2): DGGITQSPKYLFRKEGQNVTLSCEQNLNHDAMYWYRQDPGQGLRLIYYSQIVNDFQKGDIAEGYSVSREKKESFPLTVTSAQKNPTAFYLCASTGGTGYTFGSGTRLTVV.

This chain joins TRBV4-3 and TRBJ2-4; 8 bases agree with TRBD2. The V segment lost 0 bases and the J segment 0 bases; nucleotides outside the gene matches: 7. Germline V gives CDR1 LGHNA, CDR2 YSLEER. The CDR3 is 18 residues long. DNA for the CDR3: TGCGCCAGCAGCCAAGATTTAGCGCTAGCGGGAGCCAAAAACATTCAGTACTTC. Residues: CASSQDLALAGAKNIQYF.

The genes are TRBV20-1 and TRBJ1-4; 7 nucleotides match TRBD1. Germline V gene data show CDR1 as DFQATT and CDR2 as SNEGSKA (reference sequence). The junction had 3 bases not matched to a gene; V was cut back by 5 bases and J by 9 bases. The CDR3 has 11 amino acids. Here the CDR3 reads CSAETGQKLFF. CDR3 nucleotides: TGCAGTGCTGAGACAGGGCAAAAACTGTTTTTT.

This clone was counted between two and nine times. CDR3 residues: CASSPRGDSNIQYF. For the CDR3, the DNA is TGTGCCAGCAGTCCGAGGGGGGACAGCAACATTCAGTACTTC. The chain combines TRBV13 with TRBJ2-4; possibly TRBD1 for D (7 bases). Trimming removed 6 bases from V and 7 bases from J, with 16 bases in between. The CDR3 sequence is 14 residues long. Germline V gene sequence: CDR1 PRHDT, CDR2 FYEKMQ (reference sequence).

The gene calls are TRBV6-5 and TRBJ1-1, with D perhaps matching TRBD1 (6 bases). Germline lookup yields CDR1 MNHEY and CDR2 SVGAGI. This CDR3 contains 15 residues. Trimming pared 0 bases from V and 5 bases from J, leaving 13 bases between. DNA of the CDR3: TGTGCCAGCAGTTACTCGGGGGCATTGGTGACTGAAGCTTTCTTT. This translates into CASSYSGALVTEAFF.

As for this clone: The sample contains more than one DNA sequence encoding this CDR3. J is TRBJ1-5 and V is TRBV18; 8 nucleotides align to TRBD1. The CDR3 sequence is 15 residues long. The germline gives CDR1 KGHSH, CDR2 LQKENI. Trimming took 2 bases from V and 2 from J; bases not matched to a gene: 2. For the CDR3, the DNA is TGTGCCAGCTCACCAGACAGGGGCGGCAATCAGCCCCAGCATTTT. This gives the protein CASSPDRGGNQPQHF.

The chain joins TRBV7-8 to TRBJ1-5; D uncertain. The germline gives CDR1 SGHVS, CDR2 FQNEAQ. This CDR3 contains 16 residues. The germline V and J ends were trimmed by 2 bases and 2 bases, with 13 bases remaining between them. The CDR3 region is CASSLFPSQGNQPQHF. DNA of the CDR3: TGTGCCAGCAGCTTATTCCCAAGTCAGGGCAATCAGCCCCAGCATTTT.

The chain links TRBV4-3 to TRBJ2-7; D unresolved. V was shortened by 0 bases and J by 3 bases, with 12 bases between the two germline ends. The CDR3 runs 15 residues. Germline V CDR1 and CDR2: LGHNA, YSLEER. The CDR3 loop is CASSQEGLLGYEQYF. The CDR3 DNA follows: TGCGCCAGCAGCCAAGAAGGGCTATTGGGCTACGAGCAGTACTTC.